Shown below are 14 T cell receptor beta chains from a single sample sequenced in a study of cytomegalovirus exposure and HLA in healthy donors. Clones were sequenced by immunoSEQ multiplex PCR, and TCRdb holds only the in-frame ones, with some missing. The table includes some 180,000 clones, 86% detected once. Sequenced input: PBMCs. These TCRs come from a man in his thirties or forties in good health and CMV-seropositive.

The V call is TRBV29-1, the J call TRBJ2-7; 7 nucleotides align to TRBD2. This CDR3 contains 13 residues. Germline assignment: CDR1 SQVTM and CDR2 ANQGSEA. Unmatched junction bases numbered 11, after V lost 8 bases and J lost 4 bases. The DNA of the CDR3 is TGCAGCTATTGGGGGACTACACCTTACGAGCAGTACTTC. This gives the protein CSYWGTTPYEQYF.

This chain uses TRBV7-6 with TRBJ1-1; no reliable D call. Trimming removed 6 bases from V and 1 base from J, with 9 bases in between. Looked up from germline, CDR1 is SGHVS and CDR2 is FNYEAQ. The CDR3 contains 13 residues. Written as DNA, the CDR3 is TGTGCCAGCAGGACCTCAGGGAACACTGAAGCTTTCTTT. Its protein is CASRTSGNTEAFF.

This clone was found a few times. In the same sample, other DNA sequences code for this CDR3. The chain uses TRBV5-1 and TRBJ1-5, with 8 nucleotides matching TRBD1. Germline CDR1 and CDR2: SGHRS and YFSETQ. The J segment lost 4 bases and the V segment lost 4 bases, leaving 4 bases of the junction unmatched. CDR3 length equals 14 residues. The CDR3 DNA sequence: TGCGCCAGCAGCCCGACAGGGGTAAATCAGCCCCAGCATTTT. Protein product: CASSPTGVNQPQHF.

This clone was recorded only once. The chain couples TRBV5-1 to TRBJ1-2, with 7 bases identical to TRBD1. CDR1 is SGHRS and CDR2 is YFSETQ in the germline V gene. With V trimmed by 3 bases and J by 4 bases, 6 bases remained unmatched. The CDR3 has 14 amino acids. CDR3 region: CASSWGDRSYGYTF. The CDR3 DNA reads TGCGCCAGCAGCTGGGGGGACAGAAGCTATGGCTACACCTTC.

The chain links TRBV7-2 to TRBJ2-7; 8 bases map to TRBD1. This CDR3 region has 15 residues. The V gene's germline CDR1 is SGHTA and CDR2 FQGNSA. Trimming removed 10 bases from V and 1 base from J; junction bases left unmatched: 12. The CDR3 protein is CATNQPGQESYEQYF. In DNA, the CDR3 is TGTGCCACTAACCAACCGGGACAGGAGTCCTACGAGCAGTACTTC.

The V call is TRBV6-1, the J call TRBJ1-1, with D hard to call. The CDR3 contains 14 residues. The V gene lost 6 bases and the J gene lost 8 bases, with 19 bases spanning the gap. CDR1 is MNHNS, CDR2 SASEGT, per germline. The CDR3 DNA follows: TGTGCCAGCAGGACCGATAGTAAGACTGGGGAAGCTTTCTTT. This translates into CASRTDSKTGEAFF.

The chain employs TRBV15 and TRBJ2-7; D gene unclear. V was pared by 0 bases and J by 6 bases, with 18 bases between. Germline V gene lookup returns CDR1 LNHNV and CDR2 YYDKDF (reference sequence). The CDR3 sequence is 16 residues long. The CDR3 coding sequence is TGTGCCACCAGCAGAGACCGGATTCGCGATGGGATCGAGCAGTACTTC. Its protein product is CATSRDRIRDGIEQYF.

This chain's CDR3 is CASGRSGDYGYTF. The CDR3 bases are TGTGCCAGCGGTCGTTCAGGGGACTATGGCTACACCTTC. The chain links TRBV6-1 to TRBJ1-2, with a tentative D call TRBD1 (6 bases). This CDR3 region has 13 residues. V was cut by 8 bases and J by 3 bases, with 13 bases left in between. Germline V lookup: CDR1 MNHNS, CDR2 SASEGT.

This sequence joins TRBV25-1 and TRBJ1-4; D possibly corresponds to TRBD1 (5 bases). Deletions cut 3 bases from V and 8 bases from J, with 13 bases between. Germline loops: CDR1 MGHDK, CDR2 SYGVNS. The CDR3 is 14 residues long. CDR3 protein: CASSESRVGEKLFF. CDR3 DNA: TGTGCCAGCAGTGAGAGCAGGGTGGGAGAAAAACTGTTTTTT.

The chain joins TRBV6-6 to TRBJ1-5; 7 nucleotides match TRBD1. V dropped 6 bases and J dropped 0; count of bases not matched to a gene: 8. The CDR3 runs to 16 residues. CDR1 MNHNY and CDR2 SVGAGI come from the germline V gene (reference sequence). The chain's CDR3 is CASRTGTEISNQPQHF. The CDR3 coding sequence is TGTGCCAGCAGGACCGGGACAGAGATTAGCAATCAGCCCCAGCATTTT.

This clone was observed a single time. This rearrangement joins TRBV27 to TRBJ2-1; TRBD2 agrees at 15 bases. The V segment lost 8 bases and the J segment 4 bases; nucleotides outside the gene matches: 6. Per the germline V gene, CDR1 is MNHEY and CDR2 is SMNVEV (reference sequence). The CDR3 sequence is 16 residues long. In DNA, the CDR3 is TGTGCCAGCGCCGAAGGGACTAGCGGGGGGTACAATGAGCAGTTCTTC. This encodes CASAEGTSGGYNEQFF.

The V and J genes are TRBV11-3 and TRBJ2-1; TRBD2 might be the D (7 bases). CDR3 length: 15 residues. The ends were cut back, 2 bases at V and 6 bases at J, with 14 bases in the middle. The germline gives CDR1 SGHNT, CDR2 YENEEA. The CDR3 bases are TGTGCCAGCAGCTTAACCGGGGGGCCTAGCAATGAGCAGTTCTTC. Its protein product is CASSLTGGPSNEQFF.

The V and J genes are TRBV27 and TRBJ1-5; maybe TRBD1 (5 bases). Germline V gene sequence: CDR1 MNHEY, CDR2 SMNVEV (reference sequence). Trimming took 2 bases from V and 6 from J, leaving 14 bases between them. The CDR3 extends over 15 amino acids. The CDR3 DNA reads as TGTGCCAGCAGTTTAACAGCAGGGACCGGTCAGCCCCAGCATTTT. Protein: CASSLTAGTGQPQHF.

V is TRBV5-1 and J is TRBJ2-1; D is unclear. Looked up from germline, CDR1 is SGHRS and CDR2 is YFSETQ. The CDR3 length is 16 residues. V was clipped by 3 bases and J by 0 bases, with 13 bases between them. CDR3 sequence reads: CASSSKAPSSYNEQFF. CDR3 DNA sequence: TGCGCCAGCAGCTCTAAGGCTCCCAGCTCCTACAATGAGCAGTTCTTC. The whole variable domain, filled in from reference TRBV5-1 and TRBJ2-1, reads KAGVTQTPRYLIKTRGQQVTLSCSPISGHRSVSWYQQTPGQGLQFLFEYFSETQRNKGNFPGRFSGRQFSNSRSEMNVSTLELGDSALYLCASSSKAPSSYNEQFFGPGTRLTVL.